These 29 T cell receptor beta chains originate from one sample sequenced in a study of blood T cell repertoires in COVID-19. Assay used: immunoSEQ multiplex PCR; TCRdb lists only in-frame clones, some missing. The sample shows under 100,000 clones, around 87% of them seen only once. The sequenced sample consisted of peripheral blood. The receptor source for this set is a human donor in a cohort sampled during active COVID-19.

V gene TRBV27 combines with J gene TRBJ2-3; D may be TRBD2 (6 bases). Trimming left V 3 bases short and J 6 bases short, with 16 bases between. This CDR3 is 15 amino acids long. The germline CDR1 and CDR2 sequences are MNHEY and SMNVEV (reference sequence). For the CDR3, the DNA is TGTGCCAGCAGTTTCCTAGCGTCTAGGTCGGATACGCAGTATTTT. This gives the protein CASSFLASRSDTQYF.

J is TRBJ1-2 and V is TRBV27, with TRBD1 identical over 8 bases. This CDR3 contains 17 residues. Trimming removed 5 bases from V and 1 base from J; junction bases left unmatched: 12. CDR1 is MNHEY, CDR2 SMNVEV, per germline (reference sequence). The CDR3 sequence is CASSPGQGEYLNYGYTF. The CDR3 nucleotides read TGTGCCAGCAGTCCCGGACAGGGAGAGTACCTTAACTATGGCTACACCTTC.

The chain links TRBV28 to TRBJ2-5; 9 nucleotides line up with TRBD1. This CDR3 is built from 15 residues. V dropped 1 base and J dropped 5; count of bases not matched to a gene: 5. Germline CDR1 and CDR2: MDHEN and SYDVKM. CDR3 bases: TGTGCCAGCAGTTTATTAGGGACAGGGATGGAGACCCAGTACTTC. Amino acid sequence: CASSLLGTGMETQYF.

J is TRBJ2-1 and V is TRBV4-2; a possible D gene is TRBD1 (6 bases). The CDR3 is made up of 17 amino acids. Germline V gene sequence: CDR1 LGHNA, CDR2 YNFKEQ. Between the trimmed V and J ends, which lost 0 bases and 7 bases, there was a span of 19 bases. This CDR3 reads CASSQDATVVQGNEQFF. The CDR3 nucleotides are TGTGCCAGCAGCCAAGATGCAACAGTAGTCCAGGGGAATGAGCAGTTCTTC.

J is TRBJ2-7 and V is TRBV19; 8 positions agree with TRBD1. There are 14 residues in the CDR3. Germline CDR1 LNHDA, CDR2 SQIVND (reference sequence). The junction had 7 bases not matched to a gene; V was cut back by 7 bases and J by 2 bases. The CDR3 is CASTPGTGAYEQYF. In DNA form, the CDR3 reads TGTGCCAGTACCCCGGGGACAGGAGCCTACGAGCAGTACTTC.

The chain uses TRBV5-4 and TRBJ2-7, with a possible D match to TRBD2 (6 bases). The length of the CDR3 is 15 residues. The ends were cut back, 4 bases at V and 5 bases at J, with 19 bases in the middle. Germline V gene lookup returns CDR1 SGHNT and CDR2 YYREEE (reference sequence). The CDR3 sequence: CASSPWAGRKNEQYF. Written as DNA, the CDR3 is TGTGCCAGCAGCCCCTGGGCGGGGCGTAAAAACGAGCAGTACTTC.

The rearrangement joins TRBV7-8 to TRBJ1-1; 11 bases match TRBD1. With V trimmed by 5 bases and J by 11 bases, 13 bases remained unmatched. Germline CDR1 reads SGHVS; CDR2 reads FQNEAQ. The length of the CDR3 is 15 residues. CDR3 coding DNA: TGTGCCAGCAGCCCCCGGGACAGGGGGGGAACAACGGCTTTCTTT. This codes for CASSPRDRGGTTAFF.

The V and J genes are TRBV12-3 or TRBV12-4 and TRBJ1-1; D is perhaps TRBD1 (5 bases). V lost 7 bases, J lost 5 bases, and 14 bases lay in between. The CDR3 spans 13 residues. Here the CDR3 DNA reads TGTGCCAGCAACCCCAGGGCGAGGACTGAAGCTTTCTTT. Translation: CASNPRARTEAFF.

The gene calls are TRBV3-1 (or the pseudogene TRBV3-2) and TRBJ2-7; TRBD2 matches at 15 bases. The germline V gene encodes CDR1 LGHDT and CDR2 YNNKEL (reference sequence). J gave up 7 bases and V 4 bases, and 8 bases lay outside the gene matches. This CDR3 comprises 16 residues. Here the CDR3 DNA reads TGTGCCAGCAGCCCCCAGGGCGGACTAGCGGGAGGGGAGCAGTACTTC. It yields the protein CASSPQGGLAGGEQYF.

This clone was recorded once. The chain's CDR3 is CASSLQGAEYNEQFF. CDR3 nucleotides: TGTGCCAGCAGCTTACAGGGGGCGGAATACAATGAGCAGTTCTTC. The genes are TRBV7-8 and TRBJ2-1; the match to TRBD1 covers 8 bases. Germline lookup yields CDR1 SGHVS and CDR2 FQNEAQ. The CDR3 contains 15 residues. V lost 2 bases and J lost 4; bases outside the gene matches: 4.

The genes are TRBV20-1 and TRBJ1-2; D call uncertain. The germline V gene has CDR1 DFQATT and CDR2 SNEGSKA (reference sequence). Trimming pared 8 bases from V and 11 bases from J, leaving 18 bases between. This CDR3 has 11 amino acids. The CDR3 loop reads CSSSRVPVYTF. CDR3 bases: TGCAGTTCCTCGAGGGTACCAGTGTACACCTTC.

The chain employs TRBV9 and TRBJ2-2; TRBD1 is a possible D gene (6 bases). V shed 0 bases and J shed 4 bases, with 13 bases lying between them. In germline, CDR1 is SGDLS, CDR2 YYNGEE. The CDR3 sequence is 16 residues long. CDR3 protein: CASSVEGGSGTGELFF. In DNA form, the CDR3 reads TGTGCCAGCAGCGTAGAAGGGGGAAGCGGCACCGGGGAGCTGTTTTTT. Filled out from reference TRBV9 and TRBJ2-2, the complete variable domain reads DSGVTQTPKHLITATGQRVTLRCSPRSGDLSVYWYQQSLDQGLQFLIQYYNGEERAKGNILERFSAQQFPDLHSELNLSSLELGDSALYFCASSVEGGSGTGELFFGEGSRLTVL.

The genes are TRBV30 and TRBJ1-5; D is perhaps TRBD1 (5 bases). This CDR3 spans 13 amino acids. Germline assignment: CDR1 GTSNPN and CDR2 SVGIG (reference sequence). Between the trimmed V and J ends, which lost 2 bases and 3 bases, there was a span of 8 bases. The CDR3 nucleotides read TGTGCCTGGAGTTCAGGGTCCAATCAGCCCCAGCATTTT. Protein sequence: CAWSSGSNQPQHF.

This clone was counted once. This sequence joins TRBV9 and TRBJ2-3, with 8 nucleotides matching TRBD2. Germline-derived CDR1 and CDR2 are SGDLS and YYNGEE. Losses at the gene ends were 4 bases for V and 0 bases for J; bases not matched to a gene: 7. This CDR3 has 16 amino acids. DNA for the CDR3: TGTGCCAGCAGCCCGGGGGGGCGTGTAAGCACAGATACGCAGTATTTT. The encoded protein is CASSPGGRVSTDTQYF.

V and J are TRBV27 and TRBJ1-2, with 10 bases lining up with TRBD1. Germline V lookup: CDR1 MNHEY, CDR2 SMNVEV (reference sequence). J lost 8 bases, V lost 3 bases, and 12 bases had no gene match. The CDR3 covers 16 residues. The DNA for the CDR3 is TGTGCCAGCAGTTTGGGGTTCCCGACAGGGGGCTACGGCTACACCTTC. Its protein product is CASSLGFPTGGYGYTF.

In its sample, this clone was seen once. The J gene is TRBJ1-3, the V gene TRBV9; the match to TRBD1 covers 7 bases. With V trimmed by 4 bases and J by 0 bases, 4 bases remained unmatched. This CDR3 spans 15 amino acids. Germline V gene sequence: CDR1 SGDLS, CDR2 YYNGEE. The CDR3 DNA follows: TGTGCCAGCAGCCGAGGGGGCAACTCTGGAAACACCATATATTTT. Translated, it gives CASSRGGNSGNTIYF.

The chain combines TRBV21-1 with TRBJ2-7; the DNA was not used to check the table's D call, TRBD2. TRBV21-1 is annotated as a pseudogene. The CDR3 is 21 residues long. The CDR3: CASSKSLGLAGPPPSSYEQYF. The DNA of the CDR3 is TGTGCCAGCAGCAAATCTCTTGGACTAGCGGGCCCTCCCCCCAGCTCCTACGAGCAGTACTTC.

This clone has just a few counts. This sequence joins TRBV7-8 and TRBJ1-1; tentative D call: TRBD1 (5 bases). This CDR3 has 15 amino acids. Germline V lookup: CDR1 SGHVS, CDR2 FQNEAQ. Trimming removed 0 bases at V and 11 bases at J, with 19 bases between. CDR3 nucleotides: TGTGCCAGCAGCTTAGCAATGGGGGGATCCATAGTGGCTTTCTTT. Residues: CASSLAMGGSIVAFF.

This chain connects TRBV4-2 to TRBJ1-2; no reliable D call. The CDR3 covers 13 residues. CDR1 and CDR2 (germline): LGHNA, YNFKEQ. V dropped 0 bases and J dropped 4 bases, with 6 bases sitting between them. The CDR3 sequence is CASSQEGSYGYTF. The CDR3 DNA sequence: TGTGCCAGCAGCCAAGAGGGCAGCTATGGCTACACCTTC.

V usage is TRBV3-1 (or the pseudogene TRBV3-2) and J usage is TRBJ2-5; 9 nucleotides match TRBD2. V lost 5 bases and J lost 2; bases outside the gene matches: 6. The CDR3 is 15 residues long. CDR1 and CDR2 from the germline V gene are LGHDT and YNNKEL (reference sequence). The CDR3 spells CASSYSGSGQETQYF. The CDR3 DNA reads TGTGCCAGCAGCTATAGCGGGAGTGGGCAAGAGACCCAGTACTTC.

CDR3 sequence (DNA): TGCAGCGTTGAATTAAGGACCAGGACAGGGGGAGACTATGGCTACACCTTC. This encodes CSVELRTRTGGDYGYTF. The J gene is TRBJ1-2, the V gene TRBV29-1, with 10 positions matching TRBD1. The germline gives CDR1 SQVTM, CDR2 ANQGSEA. The CDR3 is made up of 17 amino acids. Unmatched junction bases numbered 12, after V lost 2 bases and J lost 3 bases.

The chain carries TRBV4-2 and TRBJ2-1, with a weak D call TRBD1 (5 bases). V was shortened by 0 bases and J by 8 bases, with 11 bases between the two germline ends. The CDR3 is 14 residues long. Germline V gene data show CDR1 as LGHNA and CDR2 as YNFKEQ. CDR3 in DNA: TGTGCCAGCAGCCAAGAGTTGGGGCCGGATGAGCAGTTCTTC. Residues: CASSQELGPDEQFF.

This chain connects TRBV28 to TRBJ1-4; 9 bases line up with TRBD1. The germline V gene has CDR1 MDHEN and CDR2 SYDVKM. V dropped 2 bases and J dropped 7; count of bases not matched to a gene: 5. The CDR3 contains 15 residues. The DNA of the CDR3 is TGTGCCAGCAGTTTACCACAGGGGGCGGGTGAAAAACTGTTTTTT. Translating it yields CASSLPQGAGEKLFF.

The rearrangement joins TRBV28 to TRBJ1-2, with TRBD1 identical over 11 bases. CDR1 is MDHEN, CDR2 SYDVKM, per germline. V shed 8 bases and J 3 bases; nucleotides not matched to a gene: 2. The CDR3 sequence is 13 residues long. The CDR3 nucleotides are TGTGCCAGCCGGACAGGGGGCGACTATGGCTACACCTTC. Protein sequence: CASRTGGDYGYTF.

This sequence joins TRBV6-5 and TRBJ2-7, with D possibly being TRBD1 (6 bases). The germline V gene encodes CDR1 MNHEY and CDR2 SVGAGI. V was trimmed by 4 bases and J by 0 bases, leaving 13 bases between them. The CDR3 runs 15 residues. CDR3 sequence: CASSFQGTSSYEQYF. In nucleotides, the CDR3 is TGTGCCAGCAGTTTCCAGGGGACAAGCTCCTACGAGCAGTACTTC.

The V call is TRBV15, the J call TRBJ2-7; 9 nucleotides align to TRBD2. The CDR3 length is 15 residues. Germline CDR1 reads LNHNV; CDR2 reads YYDKDF (reference sequence). J lost 4 bases, V lost 5 bases, and 9 bases had no gene match. Here the CDR3 reads CATSPWREGPYEQYF. DNA of the CDR3: TGTGCCACCAGCCCTTGGCGGGAGGGCCCATACGAGCAGTACTTC.

The rearrangement joins TRBV12-3 or TRBV12-4 to TRBJ1-3; a weak D match, TRBD1 (6 bases). V dropped 5 bases and J dropped 3 bases, with 8 bases sitting between them. The CDR3 runs 13 residues. DNA for the CDR3: TGTGCCAGCAGTCCAGGGGTTGGAAACACCATATATTTT. Encoded protein: CASSPGVGNTIYF.

The J gene is TRBJ2-2, the V gene TRBV28; 8 bases are a match to TRBD1. The V gene end was trimmed by 2 bases and the J gene end by 6 bases; junction bases not matched to a gene: 5. This CDR3 spans 15 amino acids. Germline lookup yields CDR1 MDHEN and CDR2 SYDVKM. The CDR3 loop is CASSLRTGWAGELFF. As DNA, the CDR3 is TGTGCCAGCAGTTTAAGGACAGGGTGGGCCGGGGAGCTGTTTTTT.

This chain uses TRBV7-9 with TRBJ2-2; 11 bases are a match to TRBD1. The CDR3 sequence is 15 residues long. V was pared by 5 bases and J by 5 bases, with 4 bases of the junction left unmatched. Germline CDR1 SEHNR, CDR2 FQNEAQ (reference sequence). The CDR3 region is CASSPGTGGTGELFF. CDR3 coding DNA: TGTGCCAGCAGCCCCGGGACAGGGGGAACCGGGGAGCTGTTTTTT.